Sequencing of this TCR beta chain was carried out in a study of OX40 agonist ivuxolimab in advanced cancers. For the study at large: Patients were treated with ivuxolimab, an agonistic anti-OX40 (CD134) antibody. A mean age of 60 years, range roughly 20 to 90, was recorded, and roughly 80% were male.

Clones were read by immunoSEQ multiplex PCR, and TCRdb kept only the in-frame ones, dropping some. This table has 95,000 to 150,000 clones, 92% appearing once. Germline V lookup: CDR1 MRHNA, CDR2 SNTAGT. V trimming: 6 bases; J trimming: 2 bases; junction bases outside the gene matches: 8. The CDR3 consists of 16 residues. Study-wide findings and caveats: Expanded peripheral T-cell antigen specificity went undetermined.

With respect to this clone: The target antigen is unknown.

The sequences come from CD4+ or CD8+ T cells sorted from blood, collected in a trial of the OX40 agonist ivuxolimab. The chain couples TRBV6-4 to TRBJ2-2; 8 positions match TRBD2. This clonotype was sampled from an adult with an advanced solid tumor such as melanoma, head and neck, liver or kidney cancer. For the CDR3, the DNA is TGTGCCAGCAGCCCCTCGCGGGAGGTAAACACCGGGGAGCTGTTTTTT. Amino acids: CASSPSREVNTGELFF.